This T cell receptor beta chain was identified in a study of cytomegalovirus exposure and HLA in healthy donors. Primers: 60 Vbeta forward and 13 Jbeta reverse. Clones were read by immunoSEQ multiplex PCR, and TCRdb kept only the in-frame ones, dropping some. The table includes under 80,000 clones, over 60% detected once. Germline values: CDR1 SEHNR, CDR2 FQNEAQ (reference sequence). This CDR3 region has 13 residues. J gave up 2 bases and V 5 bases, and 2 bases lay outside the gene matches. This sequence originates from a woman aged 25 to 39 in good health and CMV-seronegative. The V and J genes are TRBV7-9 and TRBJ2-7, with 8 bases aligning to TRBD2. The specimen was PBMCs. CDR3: CASSPGGAYEQYV. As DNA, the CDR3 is TGTGCCAGCAGCCCCGGGGGGGCCTACGAGCAGTACGTC.